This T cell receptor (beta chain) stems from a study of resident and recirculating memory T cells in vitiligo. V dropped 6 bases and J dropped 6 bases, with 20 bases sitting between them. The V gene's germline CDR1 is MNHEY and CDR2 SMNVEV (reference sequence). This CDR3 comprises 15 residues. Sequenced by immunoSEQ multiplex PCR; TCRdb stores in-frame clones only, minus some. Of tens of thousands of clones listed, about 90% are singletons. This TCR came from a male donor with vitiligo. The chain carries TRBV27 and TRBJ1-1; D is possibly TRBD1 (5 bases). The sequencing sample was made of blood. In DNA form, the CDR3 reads TGTGCCAGCAGCCAACTGGGGGGGGGAATTTCTGAAGCTTTCTTT. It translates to CASSQLGGGISEAFF.